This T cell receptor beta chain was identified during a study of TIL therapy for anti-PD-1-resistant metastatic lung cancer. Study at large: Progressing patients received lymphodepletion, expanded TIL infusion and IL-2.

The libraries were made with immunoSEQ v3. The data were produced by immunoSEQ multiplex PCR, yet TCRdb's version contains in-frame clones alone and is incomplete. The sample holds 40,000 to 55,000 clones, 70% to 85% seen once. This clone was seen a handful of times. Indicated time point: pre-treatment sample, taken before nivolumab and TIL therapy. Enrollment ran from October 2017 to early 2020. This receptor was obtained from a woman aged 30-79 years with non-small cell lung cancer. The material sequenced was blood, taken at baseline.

CDR3 coding DNA: TGCGCCAGCAGGGGGGTGGGTAATCAGCCCCAGCATTTT. It specifies CASRGVGNQPQHF. V gene TRBV4-1 combines with J gene TRBJ1-5; the D gene is possibly TRBD1 (5 bases). This CDR3 spans 13 amino acids. CDR1 is MGHRA, CDR2 YSYEKL, per germline. Trimming left V 6 bases short and J 4 bases short, with 10 bases between.